This TCR beta chain comes out of a study of OX40 agonist ivuxolimab in advanced cancers. Study information: Two patients with cutaneous melanoma and one with hepatocellular carcinoma, three in total, showed partial responses.

Study-wide results and limits: CD8+ T cells were the subset that, on average, had more expanded clones than CD4+. Normalized expansion of T-cell clones was also low for some nonresponders.

With respect to this clone: Its specificity is not known.

Generated by immunoSEQ multiplex PCR, the TCRdb table keeps only in-frame clones and is missing some. The table lists around 20,000 clones, around 82% of them singletons, with 40% to 45% in the top ten. The CDR3 consists of 21 residues. The ends lost 3 bases at V and 0 bases at J; junction bases unmatched: 18. CDR1 and CDR2 (germline): SNHLY, FYNNEI. This sequence was found in an adult with an advanced solid tumor such as melanoma, head and neck, liver or kidney cancer. This chain connects TRBV2 to TRBJ2-3; 10 bases are shared with TRBD2. The sequencing used CD4+ or CD8+ T cells sorted from blood, collected in a trial of the OX40 agonist ivuxolimab. The CDR3 loop reads CASSEPQPTASSGGSTDTQYF. The CDR3 DNA sequence: TGTGCCAGCAGTGAGCCTCAACCGACAGCTTCTAGCGGGGGAAGCACAGATACGCAGTATTTT.